One sample yielded the 17 T cell receptor beta chains listed below, sequenced in a study of CD8 T cells in ankylosing spondylitis. TCRdb itself ran the 5' RACE reads through MiXCR, one entry per CDR3 protein. The table shows fewer than 50,000 distinct CDR3 sequences, with roughly 11% occurring only once. The sequenced sample consisted of blood, either unsorted or a sorted T cell fraction (not recorded which). Source of these receptors: a male donor with ankylosing spondylitis or in good health (not recorded which).

This clonotype was detected many times. The CDR3 is CASSYESSYNSPLHF. The DNA for the CDR3 is TGTGCCAGCAGTTACGAGAGCTCCTATAATTCACCCCTCCACTTT. This rearrangement joins TRBV6-5 to TRBJ1-6; D is ambiguous. V lost 2 bases and J lost 0, with 5 bases in between. CDR1 and CDR2 (germline): MNHEY, SVGAGI. The CDR3 is 15 residues long.

Many counts were recorded for this clonotype. CDR3 nucleotide sequence: TGTGCCAGCAGGTTACAAGAGTGGGGCTATGGCTACACCTTC. Protein: CASRLQEWGYGYTF. The chain links TRBV12-3 or TRBV12-4 to TRBJ1-2; no clear D. The CDR3 length is 14 residues. The V and J ends lost 6 bases and 4 bases respectively, with 15 bases between them.

There are many counts of this clonotype. This sequence joins TRBV12-3 or TRBV12-4 and TRBJ1-5; no firm D call. CDR3 length: 17 residues. V was clipped by 3 bases and J by 0 bases, with 15 bases between them. CDR3: CASSLSDWRFSNQPQHF. Written as DNA, the CDR3 is TGTGCCAGCAGTTTGTCCGACTGGCGGTTTAGCAATCAGCCCCAGCATTTT.

Only a few counts were recorded for this clonotype. This chain uses TRBV5-5 with TRBJ1-5; D remains ambiguous. The CDR3 is 15 residues long. The germline gives CDR1 SGHKS, CDR2 YYEKEE (reference sequence). Trimming removed 7 bases at V and 6 bases at J, with 20 bases between. CDR3 protein: CASAAGPPSRQPQHF. The CDR3 region has the DNA TGTGCCAGCGCCGCCGGGCCCCCTTCCCGTCAGCCCCAGCATTTT.

This clonotype was observed many times. This rearrangement joins TRBV18 to TRBJ1-5, with D uncertain. CDR1 is KGHSH and CDR2 is LQKENI in the germline V gene. The CDR3 is 12 residues long. V was trimmed by 5 bases and J by 2 bases, leaving 4 bases between them. As DNA, the CDR3 is TGTGCCAGCTCAGAGGGCAATCAGCCCCAGCATTTT. Amino acids: CASSEGNQPQHF.

Many counts were recorded for this clonotype. The V and J genes are TRBV28 and TRBJ1-6; D gene uncertain. The V end was cut by 5 bases, the J end by 8 bases, with 16 bases between. Looked up from germline, CDR1 is MDHEN and CDR2 is SYDVKM. This CDR3 comprises 15 residues. The CDR3, as DNA: TGTGCCAGCAGTCCTCGGACGGACGGGGATTCACCCCTCCACTTT. It yields the protein CASSPRTDGDSPLHF.

This clonotype was recorded many times. This chain joins TRBV28 and TRBJ1-1; no clear D gene. CDR1 MDHEN and CDR2 SYDVKM come from the germline V gene. This CDR3 region has 11 residues. The germline V and J ends were trimmed by 9 bases and 1 base, with 6 bases remaining between them. CDR3 sequence (DNA): TGTGCCAGTATAGAGAACACTGAAGCTTTCTTT. It codes for CASIENTEAFF.

On this clonotype itself: This may be a read error, as it is one base from a much larger clone. V is TRBV5-1 and J is TRBJ1-2, with a weak D call TRBD1 (5 bases). The CDR3 totals 15 residues. Trimming took off 0 bases at V and 8 bases at J, with 17 bases between the two ends. The germline V gene has CDR1 SGHRS and CDR2 YFSETQ. In DNA, the CDR3 is TGCGCCAGCAGCTTGGAGACAGCGTGGATGTACGGCTACACCTTC. Translating gives CASSLETAWMYGYTF.

This clonotype was counted at least ten times. This chain uses TRBV7-9 with TRBJ2-1; no reliable D call. The ends were cut back, 3 bases at V and 3 bases at J, with 15 bases in the middle. Germline V CDR1 and CDR2: SEHNR, FQNEAQ (reference sequence). The CDR3 has 16 residues. The CDR3 nucleotides read TGTGCCAGCAGCTTCCGCCAGGCCCCCCTCTACAATGAGCAGTTCTTC. Translated: CASSFRQAPLYNEQFF.

This clonotype showed up many times. The chain links TRBV28 to TRBJ1-2; no definite D call. V lost 5 bases, J lost 2 bases, and 12 bases lay in between. In germline, CDR1 is MDHEN, CDR2 SYDVKM. CDR3 length equals 14 residues. The CDR3 is CASSPSTENYGYTF. CDR3 bases: TGTGCCAGCAGTCCCTCCACAGAGAACTATGGCTACACCTTC.

This clonotype was counted many times. J is TRBJ2-3 and V is TRBV11-1; 12 bases align to TRBD2. Germline trimming cut 6 bases from V and 0 bases from J; bases unmatched to any gene: 7. Per the germline V gene, CDR1 is SGHAT and CDR2 is FQDESV (reference sequence). This CDR3 has 17 amino acids. The CDR3 sequence: CASSRLAGASSTDTQYF. DNA of the CDR3: TGTGCCAGCAGTCGACTAGCGGGGGCTTCTAGCACAGATACGCAGTATTTT.

This rearrangement joins TRBV11-3 to TRBJ2-2; D may be TRBD1 or TRBD2 (5 bases each). Between the trimmed V and J ends, which lost 5 bases and 2 bases, there was a span of 9 bases. Germline V gene lookup returns CDR1 SGHNT and CDR2 YENEEA. The CDR3 has 14 amino acids. The CDR3 is CASSKGPNTGELFF. The CDR3 DNA follows: TGTGCCAGCAGCAAGGGACCTAACACCGGGGAGCTGTTTTTT.

This clonotype has only a few counts. The CDR3 spells CASSLNWGGAEKLFF. The DNA of the CDR3 is TGTGCCAGCAGTTTAAATTGGGGTGGTGCTGAAAAACTGTTTTTT. The J gene is TRBJ1-4, the V gene TRBV12-3 or TRBV12-4; no definite D call. The CDR3 consists of 15 residues. V gave up 2 bases and J gave up 7 bases, with 14 bases separating them.

This clonotype was counted a few times. This chain connects TRBV28 to TRBJ2-5; 7 positions match TRBD1. The length of the CDR3 is 14 residues. The V and J ends lost 5 bases and 2 bases, in that order; junction bases with no gene match: 5. The V gene's germline CDR1 is MDHEN and CDR2 SYDVKM. DNA of the CDR3: TGTGCCAGCAGTAACAGGGGTTGGCAAGAGACCCAGTACTTC. Its translation: CASSNRGWQETQYF. Based on the CDR3 plus reference TRBV28 and TRBJ2-5, the full variable domain is DVKVTQSSRYLVKRTGEKVFLECVQDMDHENMFWYRQDPGLGLRLIYFSYDVKMKEKGDIPEGYSVSREKKERFSLILESASTNQTSMYLCASSNRGWQETQYFGPGTRLLVL.

This clonotype was recorded at least ten times. The CDR3 DNA sequence: TGTGCCATCAGTGAGTCAGGGGGCCCCTCCTACGAGCAGTACTTC. Amino acid sequence: CAISESGGPSYEQYF. This chain uses TRBV10-3 with TRBJ2-7, with 7 bases identical to TRBD1. CDR3 length: 15 residues. The germline gives CDR1 ENHRY, CDR2 SYGVKD. V lost 0 bases and J lost 0; bases outside the gene matches: 2.

This clonotype was counted ten times or more. The CDR3 loop reads CSAEEDRVNQPQHF. CDR3 nucleotide sequence: TGCAGTGCGGAGGAGGACAGGGTAAATCAGCCCCAGCATTTT. The V gene is TRBV20-1, the J gene TRBJ1-5, with 8 bases that match TRBD1. Trimming removed 6 bases from V and 4 bases from J; junction bases left unmatched: 8. The CDR3 consists of 14 residues. Germline V gives CDR1 DFQATT, CDR2 SNEGSKA (reference sequence).

This sequence joins TRBV5-1 and TRBJ2-7; D is unclear. CDR3 length: 14 residues. V lost 0 bases, J lost 1 base, and 8 bases lay in between. Germline lookup yields CDR1 SGHRS and CDR2 YFSETQ. The CDR3 bases are TGCGCCAGCAGCTTGGAGTACAGTTCCTACGAGCAGTACTTC. Residues: CASSLEYSSYEQYF.